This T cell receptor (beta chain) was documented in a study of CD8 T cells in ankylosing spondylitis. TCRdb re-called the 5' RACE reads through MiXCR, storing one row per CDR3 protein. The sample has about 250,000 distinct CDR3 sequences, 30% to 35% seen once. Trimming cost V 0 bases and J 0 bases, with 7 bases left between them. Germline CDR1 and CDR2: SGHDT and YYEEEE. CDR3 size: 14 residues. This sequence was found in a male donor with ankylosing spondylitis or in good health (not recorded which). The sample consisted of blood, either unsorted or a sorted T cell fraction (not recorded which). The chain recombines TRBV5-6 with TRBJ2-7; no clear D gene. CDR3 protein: CASSLDRASYEQYF. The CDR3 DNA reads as TGTGCCAGCAGCTTGGACAGAGCCTCCTACGAGCAGTACTTC.